This T cell receptor (beta chain) is drawn from a study of blood T cell repertoires in COVID-19. Study-level background: COVID-19 samples collected from the United States, Italy and Spain covered acute and convalescent phases. T cells, B-cell-depleted T cells, or PBMCs provided the cDNA or gDNA that served as material.

As handled by the study authors: Using reference gene primer amplification, nucleated cell counts were estimated. TCRdb's copy holds only in-frame clones and misses some; the assay was immunoSEQ multiplex PCR. V and J calls plus clone size are reproduced from that table; the DNA served to infer D and trimming. The table shows around 300,000 clones, with around 85% occurring only once. The CDR3 extends over 16 amino acids. The V gene's germline CDR1 is SGDLS and CDR2 YYNGEE. The J segment lost 8 bases and the V segment lost 4 bases, leaving 13 bases of the junction unmatched. The chain joins TRBV9 to TRBJ1-4; TRBD1 agrees at 8 bases. The TCR comes from a woman aged 50 to 60 with active or convalescent COVID-19. Material: peripheral blood. CDR3 nucleotide sequence: TGTGCCAGCAGCCGACAGGGGCAAAGGGGAGTAGAAAAACTGTTTTTT. Translating gives CASSRQGQRGVEKLFF.